The 9 T cell receptor beta chains given below trace back to one sample, sequenced in a study of blood T cell repertoires in COVID-19. The repertoire was sequenced with immunoSEQ multiplex PCR; TCRdb's copy has only in-frame clones and lacks some. The table lists about 300,000 clones, roughly 90% of them singletons. The material sequenced was PBMCs or T cells enriched from blood (not recorded which). These receptors were taken from a woman in her fifties or sixties who had been exposed to COVID-19.

The genes are TRBV19 and TRBJ1-4, with 8 bases identical to TRBD1. Germline CDR1 is LNHDA and CDR2 is SQIVND (reference sequence). Unmatched junction bases numbered 4, after V lost 5 bases and J lost 5 bases. This CDR3 comprises 14 residues. The DNA of the CDR3 is TGTGCCAGTAGTTTGGACAGGGTAAATGAAAAACTGTTTTTT. It yields the protein CASSLDRVNEKLFF.

The chain has TRBV5-4 and TRBJ1-6, with 8 bases lining up with TRBD1. CDR1 is SGHNT, CDR2 YYREEE, per germline (reference sequence). J was trimmed by 7 bases and V by 1 base; bases with no gene match: 13. CDR3 length equals 18 residues. The CDR3 DNA reads TGTGCCAGCAGCTTGCCGATTCGAGGGACAGGTGGGAATTCACCCCTCCACTTT. It specifies CASSLPIRGTGGNSPLHF. The complete variable domain, with remaining parts taken from reference TRBV5-4 and TRBJ1-6, reads ETGVTQSPTHLIKTRGQQVTLRCSSQSGHNTVSWYQQALGQGPQFIFQYYREEENGRGNFPPRFSGLQFPNYSSELNVNALELDDSALYLCASSLPIRGTGGNSPLHFGNGTRLTVT.

V is TRBV3-1 (or the pseudogene TRBV3-2) and J is TRBJ1-2; D is uncertain. Trimming removed 1 base at V and 4 bases at J, with 19 bases between. This CDR3 is 17 amino acids long. Germline CDR1 LGHDT, CDR2 YNNKEL (reference sequence). The CDR3 region is CASSQVSGKGGSYGYTF. The DNA of the CDR3 is TGTGCCAGCAGCCAAGTCTCTGGGAAGGGAGGGTCCTATGGCTACACCTTC.

The CDR3 spells CASSEVGFGENIQYF. CDR3 nucleotide sequence: TGTGCCAGCAGTGAAGTTGGGTTCGGGGAAAACATTCAGTACTTC. The V and J genes are TRBV2 and TRBJ2-4; D is possibly TRBD2 (5 bases). V lost 1 base and J lost 5, with 12 bases in between. The CDR3 has 15 residues. The germline gives CDR1 SNHLY, CDR2 FYNNEI.

This clone came up a few times. The chain is built from TRBV4-1 and TRBJ1-6; 8 bases are a match to TRBD1. Germline CDR1 MGHRA, CDR2 YSYEKL. The CDR3 contains 15 residues. J gave up 7 bases and V 7 bases, and 9 bases lay outside the gene matches. CDR3 loop: CASTPDRGGNSPLHF. The DNA for the CDR3 is TGCGCCAGCACCCCAGACAGGGGTGGAAATTCACCCCTCCACTTT.

The chain links TRBV21-1 to TRBJ1-5; TRBD1, the D gene given by the table, was not confirmed from the DNA. TRBV21-1 is deemed a pseudogene. This CDR3 is built from 15 residues. The CDR3 here is CASSNNSYSNQPQHF. The CDR3 DNA follows: TGTGCCAGCAGCAACAACAGCTATAGCAATCAGCCCCAGCATTTT.

This clone was detected once. V usage is TRBV14 and J usage is TRBJ1-2; maybe TRBD1 (5 bases). This CDR3 is 14 amino acids long. V lost 4 bases to trimming and J lost 6 bases, with 15 bases between them. CDR1 is SGHDN and CDR2 is FVKESK in the germline V gene. In DNA, the CDR3 is TGTGCCAGCAGCCCCAGGTGGGGCGGCGATGGCTACACCTTC. It specifies CASSPRWGGDGYTF.

The rearrangement joins TRBV5-1 to TRBJ1-2; tentative D call: TRBD1 (5 bases). This CDR3 region has 13 residues. CDR1 is SGHRS and CDR2 is YFSETQ in the germline V gene. V dropped 0 bases and J dropped 8 bases, with 11 bases sitting between them. CDR3 DNA sequence: TGCGCCAGCAGCTTGGGGCAGGGCCCGGGCTACACCTTC. This translates into CASSLGQGPGYTF.

V usage is TRBV6-1 and J usage is TRBJ2-5; 12 nucleotides agree with TRBD2. V lost 1 base and J lost 6; bases outside the gene matches: 6. Germline V CDR1 and CDR2: MNHNS, SASEGT. The CDR3 consists of 16 residues. The CDR3 sequence is CASSEETSGGFKTQYF. As DNA, the CDR3 is TGTGCCAGCAGTGAAGAAACTAGCGGGGGGTTTAAGACCCAGTACTTC.